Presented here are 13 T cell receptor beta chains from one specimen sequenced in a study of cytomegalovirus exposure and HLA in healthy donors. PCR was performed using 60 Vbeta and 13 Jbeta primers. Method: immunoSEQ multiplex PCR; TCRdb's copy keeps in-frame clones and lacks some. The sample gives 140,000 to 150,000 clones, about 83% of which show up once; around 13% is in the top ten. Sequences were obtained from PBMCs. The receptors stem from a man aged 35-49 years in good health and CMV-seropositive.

The CDR3 spells CASSPRNGFEQFF. The CDR3 DNA follows: TGTGCCAGCAGCCCTAGGAACGGATTTGAGCAGTTCTTC. The rearrangement links TRBV14 to TRBJ2-1; D gene ambiguous. Trimming stripped 4 bases from V and 9 bases from J, with 13 bases between. Per germline, CDR1 SGHDN and CDR2 FVKESK. This CDR3 is built from 13 residues. Based on the CDR3 plus reference TRBV14 and TRBJ2-1, the full variable domain is EAGVTQFPSHSVIEKGQTVTLRCDPISGHDNLYWYRRVMGKEIKFLLHFVKESKQDESGMPNNRFLAERTGGTYSTLKVQPAELEDSGVYFCASSPRNGFEQFFGPGTRLTVL.

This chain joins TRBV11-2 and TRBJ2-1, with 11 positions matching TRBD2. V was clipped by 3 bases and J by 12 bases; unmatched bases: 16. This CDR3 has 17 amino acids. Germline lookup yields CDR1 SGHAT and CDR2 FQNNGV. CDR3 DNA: TGTGCCAGCAGCTTCAGCCCGGGACTAGCGGCCCTCGTAGGGCAGTTCTTC. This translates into CASSFSPGLAALVGQFF.

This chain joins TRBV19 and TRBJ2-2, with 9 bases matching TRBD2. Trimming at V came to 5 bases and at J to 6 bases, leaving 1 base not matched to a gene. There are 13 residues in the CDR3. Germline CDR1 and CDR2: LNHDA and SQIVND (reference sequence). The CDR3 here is CASSGLASGELFF. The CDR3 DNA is TGTGCCAGTAGTGGACTAGCGTCCGGGGAGCTGTTTTTT.

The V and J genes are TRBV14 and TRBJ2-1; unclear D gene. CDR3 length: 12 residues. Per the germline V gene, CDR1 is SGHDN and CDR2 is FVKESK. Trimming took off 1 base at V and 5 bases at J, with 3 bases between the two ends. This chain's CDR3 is CASSQVDNEQFF. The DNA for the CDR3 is TGTGCCAGCAGCCAAGTAGACAATGAGCAGTTCTTC.

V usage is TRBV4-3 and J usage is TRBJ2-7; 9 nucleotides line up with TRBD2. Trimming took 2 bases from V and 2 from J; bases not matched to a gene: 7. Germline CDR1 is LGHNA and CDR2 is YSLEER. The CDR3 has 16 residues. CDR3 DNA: TGCGCCAGCAGCCAAAGGCTAGCGGGAATGACCTACGAGCAGTACTTC. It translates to CASSQRLAGMTYEQYF.

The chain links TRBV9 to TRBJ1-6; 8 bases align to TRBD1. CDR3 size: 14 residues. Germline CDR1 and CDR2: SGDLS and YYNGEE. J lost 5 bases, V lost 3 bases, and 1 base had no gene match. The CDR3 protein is CASSGTGHNSPLHF. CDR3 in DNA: TGTGCCAGCAGCGGGACAGGGCATAATTCACCCCTCCACTTT.

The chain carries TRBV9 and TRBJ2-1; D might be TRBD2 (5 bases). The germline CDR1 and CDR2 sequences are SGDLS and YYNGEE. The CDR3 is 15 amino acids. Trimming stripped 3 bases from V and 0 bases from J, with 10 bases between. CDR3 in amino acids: CASSATGSSYNEQFF. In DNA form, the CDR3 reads TGTGCCAGCAGCGCGACTGGGAGCTCCTACAATGAGCAGTTCTTC.

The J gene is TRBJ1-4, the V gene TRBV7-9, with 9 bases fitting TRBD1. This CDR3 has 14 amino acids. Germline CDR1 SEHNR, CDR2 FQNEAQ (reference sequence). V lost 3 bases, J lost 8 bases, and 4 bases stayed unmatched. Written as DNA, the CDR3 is TGTGCCAGCAGCTTGGACAGGGGTAACGAAAAACTGTTTTTT. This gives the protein CASSLDRGNEKLFF.

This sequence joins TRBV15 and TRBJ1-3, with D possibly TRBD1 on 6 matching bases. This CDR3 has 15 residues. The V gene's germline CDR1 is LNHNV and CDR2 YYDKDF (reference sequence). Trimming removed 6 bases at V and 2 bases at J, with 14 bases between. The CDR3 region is CATRPLDRTGNTIYF. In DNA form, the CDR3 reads TGTGCCACCAGGCCGCTCGACAGGACTGGAAACACCATATATTTT.

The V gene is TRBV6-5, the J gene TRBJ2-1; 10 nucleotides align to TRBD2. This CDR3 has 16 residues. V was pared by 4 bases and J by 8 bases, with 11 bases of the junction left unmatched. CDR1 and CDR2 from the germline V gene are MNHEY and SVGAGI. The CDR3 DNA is TGTGCCAGCAGTTTACAGGGAGCGGGAGGGATAGATGAGCAGTTCTTC. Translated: CASSLQGAGGIDEQFF.

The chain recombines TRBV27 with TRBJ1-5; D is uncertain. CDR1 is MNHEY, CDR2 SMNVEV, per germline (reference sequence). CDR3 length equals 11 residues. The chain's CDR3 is CAQKSNQPQHF. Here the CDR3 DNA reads TGTGCGCAGAAAAGCAATCAGCCCCAGCATTTT.

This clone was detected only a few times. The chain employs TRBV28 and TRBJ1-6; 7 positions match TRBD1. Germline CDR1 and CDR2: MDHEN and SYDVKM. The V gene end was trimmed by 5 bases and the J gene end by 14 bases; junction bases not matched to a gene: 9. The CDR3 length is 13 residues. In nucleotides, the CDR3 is TGTGCCAGCAGTAGACAGGGTGTTGTCACCCTCCACTTT. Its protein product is CASSRQGVVTLHF.

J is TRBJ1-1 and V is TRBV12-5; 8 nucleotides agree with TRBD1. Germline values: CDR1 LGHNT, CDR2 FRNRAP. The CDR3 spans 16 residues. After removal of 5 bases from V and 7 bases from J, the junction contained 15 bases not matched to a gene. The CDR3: CASGPSERTGPYEAFF. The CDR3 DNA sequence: TGTGCTAGTGGTCCCTCCGAGCGGACAGGGCCTTATGAAGCTTTCTTT.